These 13 T cell receptor beta chains were all obtained from the same sample, sequenced in a study of T-cell reconstitution after alpha-beta-depleted transplantation in children. The library targeted TCRbeta and was prepared with unique molecular identifiers. TCRdb independently ran MiXCR on the PCR reads; one entry per CDR3 protein. The sample shows 350,000 to 500,000 distinct CDR3 sequences, roughly 43% of them seen only once. The starting material was PBMCs, obtained before TCRalphabeta/CD19-depleted stem cell transplant. The receptors stem from a girl aged 2-15 years with aplastic anemia, due to receive a stem cell transplant.

The chain links TRBV20-1 to TRBJ1-2; 9 bases are shared with TRBD1. The CDR3 extends over 14 amino acids. CDR1 is DFQATT and CDR2 is SNEGSKA in the germline V gene (reference sequence). V trimming: 4 bases; J trimming: 5 bases; junction bases outside the gene matches: 8. This CDR3 reads CSATGDRVLYGYTF. The CDR3 DNA reads as TGCAGTGCTACAGGGGACAGGGTCTTGTATGGCTACACCTTC.

The CDR3 region is CASSYSMGRRETQYF. The CDR3 DNA reads as TGTGCCAGCAGTTACTCGATGGGCAGAAGAGAGACCCAGTACTTC. The V and J genes are TRBV6-5 and TRBJ2-5, with D unclear. There are 15 residues in the CDR3. Germline V gene data show CDR1 as MNHEY and CDR2 as SVGAGI. The V end lost 0 bases, the J end lost 4 bases, and 12 bases lay between the germline ends.

The rearrangement uses TRBV6-5 and TRBJ2-2, with a possible D match to TRBD2 (6 bases). The CDR3 spans 17 residues. Trimming left V 0 bases short and J 2 bases short, with 13 bases between. Germline values: CDR1 MNHEY, CDR2 SVGAGI. DNA for the CDR3: TGTGCCAGCAGTTACTCGATGAGACTAGGAAACACCGGGGAGCTGTTTTTT. Its translation: CASSYSMRLGNTGELFF.

V and J are TRBV27 and TRBJ2-5; D is unresolved. With 3 bases removed from V and 3 bases from J, the gap between germline ends came to 8 bases. CDR1 and CDR2 from the germline V gene are MNHEY and SMNVEV (reference sequence). The CDR3 consists of 13 residues. CDR3 protein: CASSFLGEETQYF. Here the CDR3 DNA reads TGTGCCAGCAGTTTTTTAGGTGAAGAGACCCAGTACTTC.

This clonotype was detected ten times or more. The rearrangement joins TRBV28 to TRBJ2-7, with 7 bases identical to TRBD1. Germline V gives CDR1 MDHEN, CDR2 SYDVKM. This CDR3 contains 14 residues. Losses at the gene ends were 8 bases for V and 9 bases for J; bases not matched to a gene: 16. The CDR3 spells CASRPGTASIRQYF. CDR3 bases: TGTGCCAGCCGTCCCGGGACAGCTTCTATACGGCAGTACTTC.

This clonotype was seen a handful of times. CDR3 DNA sequence: TGCAGTGCTAGAGTTAGCAGTTCCTACGAGCAGTACTTC. Translated: CSARVSSSYEQYF. The chain carries TRBV20-1 and TRBJ2-7; D unclear. The CDR3 runs to 13 residues. The V end was cut by 1 base, the J end by 1 base, with 8 bases between. Germline-derived CDR1 and CDR2 are DFQATT and SNEGSKA (reference sequence).

The table lists this clonotype with a few counts. The chain joins TRBV7-6 to TRBJ1-2; possibly TRBD1 for D (6 bases). V was shortened by 4 bases and J by 6 bases, with 15 bases between the two germline ends. Germline V gives CDR1 SGHVS, CDR2 FNYEAQ. The CDR3 loop spans 14 amino acids. The CDR3 nucleotides are TGTGCCAGCAGCTCTAGGGGGAGGGGGAATGGCTACACCTTC. Translation gives CASSSRGRGNGYTF.

This chain links TRBV5-1 with TRBJ2-3; tentative D call: TRBD2 (6 bases). This CDR3 contains 15 residues. Trimming took 4 bases from V and 3 from J, leaving 15 bases between them. Germline lookup yields CDR1 SGHRS and CDR2 YFSETQ. The CDR3 DNA sequence: TGCGCCAGCAGCGCAAGCGGGTCTGGGACAGATACGCAGTATTTT. Translation gives CASSASGSGTDTQYF.

This clonotype was detected ten times or more. The gene calls are TRBV6-2 or TRBV6-3 and TRBJ2-7; weak D call: TRBD2 (5 bases). Germline V gene sequence: CDR1 MNHEY, CDR2 SVGEGT. This CDR3 comprises 16 residues. V shed 0 bases and J shed 0 bases, with 12 bases lying between them. The CDR3 spells CASSYSRRRSSYEQYF. The CDR3 DNA follows: TGTGCCAGCAGTTACTCGCGGCGGAGGAGCTCCTACGAGCAGTACTTC.

This clonotype was detected a few times. J is TRBJ1-2 and V is TRBV7-9; TRBD1 aligns across 12 bases. Germline loops: CDR1 SEHNR, CDR2 FQNEAQ (reference sequence). This CDR3 region has 13 residues. The trim removed 6 bases at V and 8 bases at J, leaving 4 bases unmatched. DNA for the CDR3: TGTGCCAGCAGGGGACAGGGGGCGCCCGGCTACACCTTC. It encodes CASRGQGAPGYTF.

The V and J genes are TRBV11-1 and TRBJ2-2; D call uncertain. Looked up from germline, CDR1 is SGHAT and CDR2 is FQDESV (reference sequence). CDR3 size: 13 residues. V gave up 7 bases and J gave up 5 bases, with 11 bases separating them. This CDR3 is CASTLTRTGELFF. The CDR3 DNA is TGTGCCAGCACCCTAACCAGGACCGGGGAGCTGTTTTTT.

The genes are TRBV7-2 and TRBJ2-7; unclear D gene. The CDR3 length is 15 residues. Germline CDR1 and CDR2: SGHTA and FQGNSA. V was clipped by 1 base and J by 4 bases, with 14 bases between them. The CDR3 here is CASSLGPKAVYEQYF. The CDR3 DNA reads TGTGCCAGCAGCTTAGGTCCCAAAGCCGTGTACGAGCAGTACTTC.

This clonotype has only a few counts. The chain has TRBV10-3 and TRBJ2-7; D might be TRBD2 (5 bases). The ends were cut back, 4 bases at V and 2 bases at J, with 12 bases in the middle. From germline, CDR1 is ENHRY and CDR2 SYGVKD. There are 14 residues in the CDR3. CDR3 DNA: TGTGCCATCAGTGGTGGGGAGTGGACCTACGAGCAGTACTTC. This codes for CAISGGEWTYEQYF.